These T cell receptor beta chains were read from a single sample in a study of T-cell memory formation after mild COVID-19. One entry per CDR3 protein, called by TCRdb with MiXCR from the 5' RACE reads. The sample has 340,000 or so distinct CDR3 sequences, roughly 13% seen once. What was sequenced was PBMCs or a T cell subset sorted from them (not recorded which). The receptor source for this set is a young man who had mild COVID-19 (a few samples of this study predate the infection). Cell type and time point are not known. Both conserved end residues are part of each CDR3.

length: 16
V: TRBV7-2
J: TRBJ2-1
CDR3: CASSLEWTSGALGQFF

length: 12
V: TRBV12-3/TRBV12-4
J: TRBJ1-3
CDR3: CASSSLLDTIYF

length: 15
V: TRBV29-1
J: TRBJ2-5
CDR3: CSVVGLAGGRETQYF

length: 17
V: TRBV5-4
J: TRBJ2-7
CDR3: CASSRTGFGWGGYEQYF

length: 17
V: TRBV13
J: TRBJ2-6
CDR3: CASSPRWDTSGANVLTF

length: 15
V: TRBV7-2
J: TRBJ2-5
CDR3: CASSLVGRGSETQYF

length: 14
V: TRBV28
J: TRBJ2-3
CDR3: CASKRTGSTNTQYF

length: 16
V: TRBV6-5
J: TRBJ2-3
CDR3: CASSQLAGALRDTQYF

length: 13
V: TRBV7-9
J: TRBJ1-1
CDR3: CASCDSRDTEAFF

length: 14
V: TRBV15
J: TRBJ2-7
CDR3: CATSSFGRSYEQYF

length: 14
V: TRBV20-1
J: TRBJ1-5
CDR3: CSAREGPPHQPQHF

length: 16
V: TRBV9
J: TRBJ2-3
CDR3: CASSDEGFASTDTQYF

length: 15
V: TRBV6-5
J: TRBJ1-1
CDR3: CASSYSSQGVPEAFF

length: 16
V: TRBV7-9
J: TRBJ1-4
CDR3: CASSPQDLAGLEKLFF

length: 14
V: TRBV11-2
J: TRBJ1-5
CDR3: CASSLVGYNQPQHF

length: 13
V: TRBV3-1
J: TRBJ1-3
CDR3: CASSQSFGNTIYF

length: 15
V: TRBV3-1
J: TRBJ2-5
CDR3: CASSQPAGVEETQYF

length: 16
V: TRBV5-1
J: TRBJ2-3
CDR3: CASSRRGPFSTDTQYF

length: 18
V: TRBV5-1
J: TRBJ2-3
CDR3: CASSPGLANGPETDTQYF

length: 11
V: TRBV25-1
J: TRBJ1-1
CDR3: CASSRRAEAFF

length: 14
V: TRBV20-1
J: TRBJ1-1
CDR3: CSARGFLMGTEAFF

length: 16
V: TRBV28
J: TRBJ2-1
CDR3: CALSPFTGGGYNEQFF

length: 16
V: TRBV7-8
J: TRBJ1-4
CDR3: CASSILRGRKDEKLFF

length: 13
V: TRBV5-6
J: TRBJ2-5
CDR3: CASSRGRQETQYF

length: 15
V: TRBV14
J: TRBJ2-5
CDR3: CASSHRGQYSETQYF

length: 15
V: TRBV5-1
J: TRBJ2-1
CDR3: CASSLVAGGGSEQFF